Each of the 22 T cell receptor beta chains below was sequenced from the same sample in a study of T cells in Graves' hyperthyroidism and ophthalmopathy. What was amplified from RNA transcripts were TCR beta CDR3 regions. With the HTBI primer set, the TCR CDR3 went through a first round of RT-PCR. MiXCR was run by TCRdb on the multiplex PCR reads, yielding one entry per CDR3 protein. The repertoire holds hundreds of thousands of distinct CDR3 sequences, 20% to 30% seen once, with roughly a quarter in the top ten. Sequenced material: blood. All receptors derive from a man in his forties or fifties with Graves' hyperthyroidism that later progressed to Graves' ophthalmopathy.

The table lists this clonotype with a count of one. The chain links TRBV28 to TRBJ1-5; 7 nucleotides align to TRBD1. After removal of 3 bases from V and 2 bases from J, the junction contained 4 bases not matched to a gene. Germline V gene lookup returns CDR1 MDHEN and CDR2 SYDVKM. The CDR3 has 15 amino acids. The CDR3, as DNA: TGTGCCAGCAGTTTCAATCAGGGGGGCAATCAGCCCCAGCATTTT. It translates to CASSFNQGGNQPQHF.

This clonotype was recorded many times. The V call is TRBV18, the J call TRBJ2-5, with a tentative D call TRBD1 (5 bases). CDR3 length: 13 amino acids. Germline assignment: CDR1 KGHSH and CDR2 LQKENI. V shed 3 bases and J shed 7 bases, with 12 bases lying between them. Here the CDR3 DNA reads TGTGCCAGCTCACCCGACAGCTCGGGGACCCAGTACTTC. Protein: CASSPDSSGTQYF. Supplemented by reference TRBV18 and TRBJ2-5, the full variable domain reads NAGVMQNPRHLVRRRGQEARLRCSPMKGHSHVYWYRQLPEEGLKFMVYLQKENIIDESGMPKERFSAEFPKEGPSILRIQQVVRGDSAAYFCASSPDSSGTQYFGPGTRLLVL.

The gene calls are TRBV5-1 and TRBJ2-3; D is undetermined. CDR1 and CDR2 (germline): SGHRS, YFSETQ. Trimming took off 4 bases at V and 4 bases at J, with 16 bases between the two ends. The CDR3 spans 15 residues. CDR3 region: CASSLIGSLADTQYF. CDR3 nucleotide sequence: TGCGCCAGCAGCCTCATCGGGTCCCTCGCAGATACGCAGTATTTT. Filled out from reference TRBV5-1 and TRBJ2-3, the complete variable domain reads KAGVTQTPRYLIKTRGQQVTLSCSPISGHRSVSWYQQTPGQGLQFLFEYFSETQRNKGNFPGRFSGRQFSNSRSEMNVSTLELGDSALYLCASSLIGSLADTQYFGPGTRLTVL.

The genes are TRBV28 and TRBJ2-7, with D perhaps assigned TRBD1 or TRBD2 (5 bases each). Per germline, CDR1 MDHEN and CDR2 SYDVKM. This CDR3 spans 14 amino acids. V lost 3 bases, J lost 4 bases, and 13 bases lay in between. The CDR3 here is CASSFEGFGYEQYF. Here the CDR3 DNA reads TGTGCCAGCAGTTTCGAGGGGTTTGGGTACGAGCAGTACTTC.

This clonotype was picked up many times. The chain is built from TRBV24-1 and TRBJ2-5, with D unresolved. This CDR3 has 14 residues. Trimming cost V 1 base and J 5 bases, with 10 bases left between them. Germline lookup yields CDR1 KGHDR and CDR2 SFDVKD. Written as DNA, the CDR3 is TGTGCCACCAGTGATTTCCGGAGTTGGGAGACCCAGTACTTC. Translated, it gives CATSDFRSWETQYF.

This clonotype was seen at least ten times. The rearrangement joins TRBV27 to TRBJ2-2; possibly TRBD1 for D (6 bases). The ends were cut back, 5 bases at V and 2 bases at J, with 9 bases in the middle. The germline V gene has CDR1 MNHEY and CDR2 SMNVEV (reference sequence). The CDR3 covers 14 residues. The CDR3 sequence is CASSRGQNTGELFF. DNA of the CDR3: TGTGCCAGCAGTCGGGGACAAAACACCGGGGAGCTGTTTTTT.

This clonotype has a count of ten or more. The CDR3: CASSSGVGTEAFF. CDR3 in DNA: TGTGCCAGTAGTTCTGGGGTTGGAACTGAAGCTTTCTTT. This chain connects TRBV7-9 to TRBJ1-1; the D is unclear. V gave up 9 bases and J gave up 5 bases, with 16 bases separating them. CDR3 length equals 13 residues. CDR1 SEHNR and CDR2 FQNEAQ come from the germline V gene (reference sequence).

The V call is TRBV7-2, the J call TRBJ1-5; D not resolved. The V end lost 2 bases, the J end lost 1 base, and 9 bases lay between the germline ends. This CDR3 spans 15 amino acids. Germline-derived CDR1 and CDR2 are SGHTA and FQGNSA. The CDR3 is CASSLMEGSNQPQHF. CDR3 nucleotides: TGTGCCAGCAGCTTAATGGAAGGGAGCAATCAGCCCCAGCATTTT.

Ten or more counts support this clonotype. The chain combines TRBV29-1 with TRBJ1-2; possibly TRBD1 for D (5 bases). Trimming took off 4 bases at V and 4 bases at J, with 16 bases between the two ends. The CDR3 consists of 14 residues. Looked up from germline, CDR1 is SQVTM and CDR2 is ANQGSEA. The CDR3 nucleotides are TGCAGCGTTGCGGGGGGTCAGCGCGTCTATGGCTACACCTTC. Translating gives CSVAGGQRVYGYTF. Using reference TRBV29-1 and TRBJ1-2 for the parts outside the CDR3, the full variable domain is SAVISQKPSRDICQRGTSLTIQCQVDSQVTMMFWYRQQPGQSLTLIATANQGSEATYESGFVIDKFPISRPNLTFSTLTVSNMSPEDSSIYLCSVAGGQRVYGYTFGSGTRLTVV.

There are many counts of this clonotype. The gene calls are TRBV6-2 or TRBV6-3 and TRBJ1-5, with no clear D. Germline-derived CDR1 and CDR2 are MNHEY and SVGEGT. The CDR3 loop spans 12 amino acids. Trimming left V 3 bases short and J 5 bases short, with 5 bases between. CDR3 region: CASSYQDQPQHF. CDR3 DNA sequence: TGTGCCAGCAGTTATCAGGATCAGCCCCAGCATTTT.

The chain recombines TRBV12-3 or TRBV12-4 with TRBJ2-5; D call uncertain. The CDR3 totals 14 residues. V lost 5 bases and J 7 bases, leaving 17 bases between the germline ends. CDR3 amino acids: CASSPRSGTRTQYF. CDR3 coding DNA: TGTGCCAGCAGTCCACGGTCGGGCACAAGGACCCAGTACTTC.

The chain employs TRBV12-3 or TRBV12-4 and TRBJ2-7; D ambiguous. CDR3 length: 14 residues. Trimming removed 6 bases at V and 1 base at J, with 13 bases between. DNA for the CDR3: TGTGCCAGCAGCATTACACCGGCATCCTACGAGCAGTACTTC. Its protein is CASSITPASYEQYF.

This clonotype was detected ten times or more. A much larger clone lies one base from this, so it may be a read error. The chain recombines TRBV6-1 with TRBJ2-2; D is uncertain. CDR3 length: 14 amino acids. Germline V gives CDR1 MNHNS, CDR2 SASEGT. Trimming pared 5 bases from V and 3 bases from J, leaving 10 bases between. CDR3 DNA sequence: TGTGCCAGCAGTAAAGGCAGGCACACCGGGGAGCTGTTTTTT. Its protein product is CASSKGRHTGELFF.

This clonotype has at least ten counts. The V and J genes are TRBV29-1 and TRBJ1-2, with D possibly being TRBD1 (5 bases). Trimming pared 5 bases from V and 10 bases from J, leaving 23 bases between. Germline assignment: CDR1 SQVTM and CDR2 ANQGSEA. The CDR3 covers 14 residues. Here the CDR3 reads CSVLSDRDAGDYTF. The CDR3 coding sequence is TGCAGCGTTCTATCCGACCGGGACGCCGGAGACTACACCTTC.

V gene TRBV10-3 combines with J gene TRBJ2-7, with a possible D match to TRBD1 (6 bases). The germline gives CDR1 ENHRY, CDR2 SYGVKD. The CDR3 totals 14 residues. Trimming took off 7 bases at V and 2 bases at J, with 15 bases between the two ends. CDR3 in DNA: TGTGCCATCAAAGGGGGACAAGGACCCTACGAGCAGTACTTC. Amino acids: CAIKGGQGPYEQYF.

This clonotype was recorded at least ten times. The chain employs TRBV6-5 and TRBJ2-2, with no clear D. V gave up 1 base and J gave up 3 bases, with 3 bases separating them. The germline gives CDR1 MNHEY, CDR2 SVGAGI. CDR3 length equals 13 residues. CDR3 in amino acids: CASSYWDTGELFF. CDR3 DNA sequence: TGTGCCAGCAGTTACTGGGACACCGGGGAGCTGTTTTTT.

This clonotype was detected many times. The chain couples TRBV6-4 to TRBJ2-2; TRBD1 matches 9 bases. The germline gives CDR1 MRHNA, CDR2 SNTAGT. The CDR3 contains 17 residues. J gave up 0 bases and V 4 bases, and 6 bases lay outside the gene matches. The CDR3 DNA reads as TGTGCCAGCAGTGCACTACAGGGGGCTGCGAACACCGGGGAGCTGTTTTTT. It specifies CASSALQGAANTGELFF.

The table lists this clonotype with many counts. The chain employs TRBV2 and TRBJ2-6, with TRBD2 identical over 10 bases. J gave up 0 bases and V 5 bases, and 7 bases lay outside the gene matches. Looked up from germline, CDR1 is SNHLY and CDR2 is FYNNEI. CDR3 length: 18 amino acids. The CDR3 region is CASSSLSGRASGANVLTF. In DNA form, the CDR3 reads TGTGCCAGCAGTAGCCTGAGCGGGAGGGCCTCTGGGGCCAACGTCCTGACTTTC.

Many counts were recorded for this clonotype. The chain carries TRBV28 and TRBJ1-3, with D perhaps matching TRBD1 (5 bases). The CDR3 has 15 amino acids. Trimming stripped 7 bases from V and 4 bases from J, with 17 bases between. Per germline, CDR1 MDHEN and CDR2 SYDVKM. CDR3: CASKGFLGLGNTIYF. The CDR3 DNA is TGTGCCAGCAAGGGGTTTTTGGGTTTAGGAAACACCATATATTTT.

J is TRBJ2-5 and V is TRBV20-1, with unresolved D. Trimming removed 3 bases at V and 1 base at J, with 12 bases between. Germline CDR1 is DFQATT and CDR2 is SNEGSKA (reference sequence). The CDR3 is 14 amino acids. DNA of the CDR3: TGCAGTGCTAGGGGTGCATTGCTCCAAGAGACCCAGTACTTC. Translated, it gives CSARGALLQETQYF.

This clonotype was observed a handful of times. This chain links TRBV11-2 with TRBJ1-6, with D perhaps TRBD1 (5 bases). The CDR3 length is 14 residues. V was pared by 2 bases and J by 14 bases, with 16 bases between. The germline CDR1 and CDR2 sequences are SGHAT and FQNNGV. The CDR3 DNA follows: TGTGCCAGCAGCTTAAATCCACAGGCCTTATCCCTCCACTTT. Amino acids: CASSLNPQALSLHF.

This clonotype came up many times. This chain links TRBV5-1 with TRBJ1-2; 7 bases fit TRBD1. The CDR3 is made up of 16 amino acids. Germline V gene lookup returns CDR1 SGHRS and CDR2 YFSETQ. After removal of 1 base from V and 4 bases from J, the junction contained 10 bases not matched to a gene. The CDR3 sequence is CASSLPGTDGSYGYTF. As DNA, the CDR3 is TGCGCCAGCAGCTTGCCAGGGACAGATGGTTCCTATGGCTACACCTTC.